The clone carrying this TCR beta chain was seen at least ten times. What it binds is unknown. Per germline, CDR1 SQVTM and CDR2 ANQGSEA. Trimming took 4 bases from V and 2 from J, leaving 8 bases between them. This CDR3 has 12 residues. The data are from a study of neurological immune-mediated disorders. Study-wide findings and caveats: TCR clonal expansion peaked in HTLV-1-associated myelopathy patients and was lowest in multiple sclerosis patients.

TCRdb recomputed calls from the 5' RACE reads with MiXCR, one row per CDR3 protein. The data contain 45,000 to 50,000 distinct CDR3 sequences, 4.5% of them singletons. The chain uses TRBV29-1 and TRBJ1-1; D call uncertain. The TCR sequence derives from a woman aged 60-75 years with multiple sclerosis. The specimen sequenced was PBMCs. DNA of the CDR3: TGCAGCGTTGCACAACTAAACACTGAAGCTTTCTTT. The encoded protein is CSVAQLNTEAFF.